This TCR beta chain was captured by sequencing in a study of T-cell reconstitution after alpha-beta-depleted transplantation in children. A TCRbeta library incorporating unique molecular identifiers was prepared. TCRdb itself ran the PCR reads through MiXCR, one entry per CDR3 protein. The table includes roughly 280,000 distinct CDR3 sequences, 11% detected once. The CDR3 runs 17 residues. Looked up from germline, CDR1 is LGHDT and CDR2 is YNNKEL (reference sequence). Trimming removed 11 bases from V and 6 bases from J; junction bases left unmatched: 21. V usage is TRBV3-1 and J usage is TRBJ2-1, with 8 bases matching TRBD2. This TCR derives from a male patient aged 2-9 years who had a stem cell transplant for chronic granulomatous disease, so the T cells may come from the graft donor. The sample in question was peripheral blood, obtained 180 days after TCRalphabeta/CD19-depleted stem cell transplant. For the CDR3, the DNA is TGTGCCTGCACCCAAGACAGCGGGGGACGACCCCGCAATGAGCAGTTCTTC. It codes for CACTQDSGGRPRNEQFF.